These 12 T cell receptor beta chains were all obtained from the same sample, sequenced in a study of cytomegalovirus exposure and HLA in healthy donors. The study ran its PCR with 60 Vbeta and 13 Jbeta primers. Some clones are missing from TCRdb's copy, which holds only in-frame ones; the method was immunoSEQ multiplex PCR. The sample consists of under 85,000 clones, 60% to 85% of them appearing once. Sequencing was carried out using PBMCs. These receptors were obtained from a woman aged 40 to 50 in good health and CMV-seropositive.

The chain has TRBV5-1 and TRBJ2-7, with TRBD1 matching over 9 bases. J gave up 1 base and V 4 bases, and 6 bases lay outside the gene matches. CDR3 size: 15 residues. Germline V lookup: CDR1 SGHRS, CDR2 YFSETQ. The CDR3 is CASSRGGTGSYEQYF. For the CDR3, the DNA is TGCGCCAGCAGCCGGGGCGGGACAGGGTCCTACGAGCAGTACTTC.

CDR3 residues: CASSPLEGSHYEQYF. CDR3 nucleotides: TGTGCCAGCTCGCCCCTGGAGGGCAGCCACTACGAGCAGTACTTC. J is TRBJ2-7 and V is TRBV18; TRBD2 might be the D (6 bases). Germline assignment: CDR1 KGHSH and CDR2 LQKENI. This CDR3 comprises 15 residues. The V gene lost 6 bases and the J gene lost 3 bases, with 18 bases spanning the gap.

V and J are TRBV15 and TRBJ1-2; D might be TRBD1 (5 bases). Germline CDR1 and CDR2: LNHNV and YYDKDF (reference sequence). Trimming left V 0 bases short and J 8 bases short, with 13 bases between. This CDR3 spans 14 amino acids. CDR3 DNA: TGTGCCACCAGCAGAGATCGGGCAGGGAAGGGCTACACCTTC. This codes for CATSRDRAGKGYTF.

This chain links TRBV6-6 with TRBJ2-1; D call uncertain. V dropped 2 bases and J dropped 0 bases, with 8 bases sitting between them. The CDR3 has 15 residues. Germline assignment: CDR1 MNHNY and CDR2 SVGAGI (reference sequence). As DNA, the CDR3 is TGTGCCAGCAGTTACATGTCGAGCTCCTACAATGAGCAGTTCTTC. This gives the protein CASSYMSSSYNEQFF.

By sample fraction, this clone is medium-sized (0.01 to 0.1%). V gene TRBV13 combines with J gene TRBJ1-4, with 8 bases aligning to TRBD1. CDR3 size: 15 residues. The V segment lost 4 bases and the J segment 3 bases; nucleotides outside the gene matches: 4. CDR1 and CDR2 (germline): PRHDT, FYEKMQ (reference sequence). DNA of the CDR3: TGTGCCAGCAGCTCCGGACAGGGAGCTAATGAAAAACTGTTTTTT. Translated, it gives CASSSGQGANEKLFF.

The rearrangement joins TRBV30 to TRBJ2-5, with TRBD1 identical over 9 bases. CDR1 is GTSNPN and CDR2 is SVGIG in the germline V gene (reference sequence). With V trimmed by 3 bases and J by 2 bases, 7 bases remained unmatched. The CDR3 loop spans 15 amino acids. The CDR3 loop is CAWRETGGPQETQYF. CDR3 nucleotides: TGTGCCTGGAGGGAAACAGGGGGCCCTCAAGAGACCCAGTACTTC.

CDR3 DNA sequence: TGCGCCAGCAGCCAAGATCGCGAGGCGGGAGGGAAAGAGACCCAGTACTTC. Protein product: CASSQDREAGGKETQYF. V and J are TRBV4-1 and TRBJ2-5; 9 bases map to TRBD2. Germline loops: CDR1 MGHRA, CDR2 YSYEKL. The ends lost 0 bases at V and 3 bases at J; junction bases unmatched: 8. The CDR3 spans 17 residues.

This chain connects TRBV6-5 to TRBJ2-7; tentative D call: TRBD2 (6 bases). This CDR3 has 14 amino acids. Germline V gives CDR1 MNHEY, CDR2 SVGAGI. The V end lost 5 bases, the J end lost 7 bases, and 18 bases lay between the germline ends. In nucleotides, the CDR3 is TGTGCCAGCAGTGTTATGGGGGGACGGGGAGAGCAGTACTTC. It encodes CASSVMGGRGEQYF.

This chain joins TRBV19 and TRBJ1-3; D gene ambiguous. V was pared by 8 bases and J by 0 bases, with 11 bases between. The CDR3 contains 14 residues. Germline lookup yields CDR1 LNHDA and CDR2 SQIVND (reference sequence). CDR3 amino acids: CASGRESSGNTIYF. The CDR3 DNA is TGTGCCAGTGGTCGTGAGTCCTCTGGAAACACCATATATTTT.

The J gene is TRBJ2-7, the V gene TRBV29-1; D is perhaps TRBD1 (5 bases). There are 12 residues in the CDR3. Trimming removed 6 bases from V and 3 bases from J, with 12 bases in between. The germline gives CDR1 SQVTM, CDR2 ANQGSEA. CDR3 loop: CSVTVYNYEQYF. The CDR3 DNA follows: TGCAGCGTGACAGTCTACAACTACGAGCAGTACTTC.

This chain uses TRBV9 with TRBJ1-2; weak D call: TRBD1 (6 bases). V was trimmed by 0 bases and J by 3 bases, leaving 6 bases between them. The germline CDR1 and CDR2 sequences are SGDLS and YYNGEE. This CDR3 comprises 13 residues. CDR3 DNA sequence: TGTGCCAGCAGCGTAGACAGGGACTATGGCTACACCTTC. Translated, it gives CASSVDRDYGYTF.

The J gene is TRBJ2-2, the V gene TRBV9; D gene unclear. This CDR3 spans 13 amino acids. CDR1 and CDR2 (germline): SGDLS, YYNGEE. V lost 3 bases and J 0 bases, leaving 3 bases between the germline ends. CDR3 sequence: CASSDTNTGELFF. CDR3 nucleotide sequence: TGTGCCAGCAGCGACACGAACACCGGGGAGCTGTTTTTT.